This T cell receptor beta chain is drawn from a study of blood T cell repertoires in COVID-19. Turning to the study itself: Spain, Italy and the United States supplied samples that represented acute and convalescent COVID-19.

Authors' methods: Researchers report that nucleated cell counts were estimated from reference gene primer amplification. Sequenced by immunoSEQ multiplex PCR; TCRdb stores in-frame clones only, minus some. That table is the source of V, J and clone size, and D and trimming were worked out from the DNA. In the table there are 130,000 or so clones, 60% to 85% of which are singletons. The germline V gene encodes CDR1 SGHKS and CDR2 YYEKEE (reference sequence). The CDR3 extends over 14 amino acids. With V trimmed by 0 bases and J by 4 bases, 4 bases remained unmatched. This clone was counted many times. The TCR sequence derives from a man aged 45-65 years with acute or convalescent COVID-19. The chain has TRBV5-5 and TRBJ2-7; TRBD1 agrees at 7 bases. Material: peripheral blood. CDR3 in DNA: TGTGCCAGCAGCTTGGGACAGGGAGCTTACGAGCAGTACGTC. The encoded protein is CASSLGQGAYEQYV.